This T cell receptor beta chain was captured in a study of breast tumors, draining lymph nodes, adjacent tissues. Overall study findings and caveats: Luminal-like breast cancer showed significantly greater tumor-nontumor repertoire similarity than basal-like breast cancer did. Most tumor T cells seemingly derive from lymph node, then expand in tumor. Compared with lymph nodes, tumors were less diverse; compared with nontumor tissue, more. Data only fit, rather than demonstrated, lymph node origin of most tumor T cells.

Using its own MiXCR run on the multiplex PCR reads, TCRdb lists one record per CDR3 protein. The profile shows 150,000 to 200,000 distinct CDR3 sequences, approximately 33% of them singletons. There are many counts of this clonotype. Its antigen is unknown. Breast cancer patients provided tissue from their axillary draining lymph nodes. V was shortened by 1 base and J by 7 bases, with 11 bases between the two germline ends. The CDR3 extends over 14 amino acids. Germline V CDR1 and CDR2: SGHNT, YENEEA. The sequence was collected from a female donor with breast cancer. Some clones in this sample may be carry-over from other donors' samples. The V gene is TRBV11-3, the J gene TRBJ2-1; D might be TRBD2 (6 bases). Sequencing was done on a sample of axillary lymph node tissue. CDR3 DNA: TGTGCCAGCAGCTTAGGTTTAGCGGCAAATGAGCAGTTCTTC. It codes for CASSLGLAANEQFF.